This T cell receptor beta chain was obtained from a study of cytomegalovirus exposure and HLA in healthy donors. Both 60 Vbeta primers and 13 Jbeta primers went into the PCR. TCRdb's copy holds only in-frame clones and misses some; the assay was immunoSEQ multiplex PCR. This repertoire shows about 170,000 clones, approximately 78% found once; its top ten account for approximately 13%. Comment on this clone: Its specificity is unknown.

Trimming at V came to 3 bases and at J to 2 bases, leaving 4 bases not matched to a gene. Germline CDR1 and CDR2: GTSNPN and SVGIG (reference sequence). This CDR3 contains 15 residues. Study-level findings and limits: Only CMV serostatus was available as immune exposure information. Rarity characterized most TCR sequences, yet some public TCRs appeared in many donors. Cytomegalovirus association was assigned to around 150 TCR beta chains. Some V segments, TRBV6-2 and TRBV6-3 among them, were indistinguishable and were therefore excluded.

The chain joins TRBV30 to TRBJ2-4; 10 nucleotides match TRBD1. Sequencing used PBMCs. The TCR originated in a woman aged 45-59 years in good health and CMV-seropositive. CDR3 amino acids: CAWRRDRGTKNIQYF. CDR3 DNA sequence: TGTGCCTGGAGACGGGACAGGGGAACCAAAAACATTCAGTACTTC. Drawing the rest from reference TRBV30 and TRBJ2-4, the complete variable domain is SQTIHQWPATLVQPVGSPLSLECTVEGTSNPNLYWYRQAAGRGLQLLFYSVGIGQISSEVPQNLSASRPQDRQFILSSKKLLLSDSGFYLCAWRRDRGTKNIQYFGAGTRLSVL.